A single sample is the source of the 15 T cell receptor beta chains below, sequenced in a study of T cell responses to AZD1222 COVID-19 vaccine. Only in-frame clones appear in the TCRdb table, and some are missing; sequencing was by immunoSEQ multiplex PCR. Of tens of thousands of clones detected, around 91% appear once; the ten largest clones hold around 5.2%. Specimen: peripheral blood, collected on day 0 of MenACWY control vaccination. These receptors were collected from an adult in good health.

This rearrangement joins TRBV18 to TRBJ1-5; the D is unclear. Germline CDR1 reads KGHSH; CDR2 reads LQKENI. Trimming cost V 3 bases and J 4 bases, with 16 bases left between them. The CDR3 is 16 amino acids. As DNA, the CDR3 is TGTGCCAGCTCACCTTCGCCCTCTAGTCCAAATCAGCCCCAGCATTTT. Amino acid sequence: CASSPSPSSPNQPQHF.

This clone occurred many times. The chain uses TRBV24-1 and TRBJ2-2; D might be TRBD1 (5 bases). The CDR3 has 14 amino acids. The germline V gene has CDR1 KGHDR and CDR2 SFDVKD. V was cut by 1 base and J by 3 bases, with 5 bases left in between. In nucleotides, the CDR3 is TGTGCCACCAGTGATTTCAGGGACACCGGGGAGCTGTTTTTT. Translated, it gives CATSDFRDTGELFF.

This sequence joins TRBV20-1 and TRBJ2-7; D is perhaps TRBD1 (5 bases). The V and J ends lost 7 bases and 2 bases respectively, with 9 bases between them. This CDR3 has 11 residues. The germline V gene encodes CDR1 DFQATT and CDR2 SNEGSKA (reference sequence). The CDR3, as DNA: TGCAGTGTCCCCAGGGCCTACGAGCAGTACTTC. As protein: CSVPRAYEQYF.

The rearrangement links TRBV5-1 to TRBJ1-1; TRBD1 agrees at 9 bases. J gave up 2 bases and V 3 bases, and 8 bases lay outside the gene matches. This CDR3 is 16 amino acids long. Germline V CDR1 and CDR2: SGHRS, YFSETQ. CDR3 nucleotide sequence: TGCGCCAGCAGCTCGGGCCGGGACAGGGTCAACACTGAAGCTTTCTTT. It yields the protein CASSSGRDRVNTEAFF.

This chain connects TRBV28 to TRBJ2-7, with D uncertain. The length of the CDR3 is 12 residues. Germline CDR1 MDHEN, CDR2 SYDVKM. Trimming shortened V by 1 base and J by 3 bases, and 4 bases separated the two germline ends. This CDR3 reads CASSLSLYEQYF. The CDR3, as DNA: TGTGCCAGCAGTTTATCCCTCTACGAGCAGTACTTC.

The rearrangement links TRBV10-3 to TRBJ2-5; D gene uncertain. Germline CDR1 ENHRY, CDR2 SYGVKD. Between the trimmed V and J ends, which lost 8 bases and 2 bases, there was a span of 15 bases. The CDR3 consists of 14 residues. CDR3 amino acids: CAIGPQATQETQYF. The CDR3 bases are TGTGCCATCGGTCCCCAGGCTACACAAGAGACCCAGTACTTC.

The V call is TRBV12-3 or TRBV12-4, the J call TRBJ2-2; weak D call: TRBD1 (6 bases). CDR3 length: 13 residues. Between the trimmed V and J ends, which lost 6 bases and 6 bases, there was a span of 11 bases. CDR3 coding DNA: TGTGCCAGCAGACCACAGGGAGCCGGGGAGCTGTTTTTT. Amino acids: CASRPQGAGELFF.

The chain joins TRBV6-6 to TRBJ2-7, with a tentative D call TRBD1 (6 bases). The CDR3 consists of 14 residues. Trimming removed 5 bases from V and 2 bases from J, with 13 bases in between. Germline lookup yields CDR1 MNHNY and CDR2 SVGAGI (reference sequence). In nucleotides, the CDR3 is TGTGCCAGCAGTATTTTTGGACAGACCTACGAGCAGTACTTC. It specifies CASSIFGQTYEQYF.

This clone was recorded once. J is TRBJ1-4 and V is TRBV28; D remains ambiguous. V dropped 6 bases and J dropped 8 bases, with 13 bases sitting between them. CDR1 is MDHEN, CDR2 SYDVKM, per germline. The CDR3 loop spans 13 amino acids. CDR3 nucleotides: TGTGCCAGCAGAGATGGAGTTGTCGAAAAACTGTTTTTT. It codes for CASRDGVVEKLFF.

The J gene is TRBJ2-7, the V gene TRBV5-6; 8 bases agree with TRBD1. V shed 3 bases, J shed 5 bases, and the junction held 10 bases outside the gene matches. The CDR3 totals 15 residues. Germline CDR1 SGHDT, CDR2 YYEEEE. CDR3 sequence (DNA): TGTGCCAGCAGCTCCCAGGGGGCTAGTCGTGACGAGCAGTACTTC. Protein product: CASSSQGASRDEQYF.

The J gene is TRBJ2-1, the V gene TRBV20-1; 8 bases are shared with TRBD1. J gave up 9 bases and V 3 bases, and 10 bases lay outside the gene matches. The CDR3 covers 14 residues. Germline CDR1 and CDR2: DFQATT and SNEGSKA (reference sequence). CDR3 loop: CSASSGQGYGEQFF. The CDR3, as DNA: TGCAGTGCTAGTTCAGGACAGGGCTACGGTGAGCAGTTCTTC.

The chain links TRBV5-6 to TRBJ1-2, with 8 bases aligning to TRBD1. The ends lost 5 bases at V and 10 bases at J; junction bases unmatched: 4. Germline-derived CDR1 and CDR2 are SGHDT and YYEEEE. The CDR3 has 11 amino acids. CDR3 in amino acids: CASRRQGSYTF. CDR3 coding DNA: TGTGCCAGCAGGCGACAGGGGTCCTACACCTTC. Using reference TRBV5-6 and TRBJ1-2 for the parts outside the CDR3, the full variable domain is DAGVTQSPTHLIKTRGQQVTLRCSPKSGHDTVSWYQQALGQGPQFIFQYYEEEERQRGNFPDRFSGHQFPNYSSELNVNALLLGDSALYLCASRRQGSYTFGSGTRLTVV.

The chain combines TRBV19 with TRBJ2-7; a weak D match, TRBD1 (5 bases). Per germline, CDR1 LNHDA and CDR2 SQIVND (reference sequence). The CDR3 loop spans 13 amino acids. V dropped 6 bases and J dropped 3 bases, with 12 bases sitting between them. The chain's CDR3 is CASSPGLVYEQYF. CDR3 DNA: TGTGCCAGTAGCCCAGGGTTGGTCTACGAGCAGTACTTC.

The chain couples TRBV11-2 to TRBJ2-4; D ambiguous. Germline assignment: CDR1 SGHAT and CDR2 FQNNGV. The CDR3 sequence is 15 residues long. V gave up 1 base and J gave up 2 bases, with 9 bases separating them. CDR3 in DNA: TGTGCCAGCAGCTTAGTTGGTCGAACCAAAAACATTCAGTACTTC. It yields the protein CASSLVGRTKNIQYF.

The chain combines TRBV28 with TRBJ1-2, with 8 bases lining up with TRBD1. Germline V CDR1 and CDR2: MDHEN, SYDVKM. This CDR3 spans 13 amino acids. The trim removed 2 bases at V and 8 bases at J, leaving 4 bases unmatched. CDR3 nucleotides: TGTGCCAGCAGTTTACAGGGGGCACGCGGCTACACCTTC. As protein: CASSLQGARGYTF.